Following are 12 T cell receptor beta chains from one sample sequenced in a study of blood T cell repertoires in COVID-19. Only in-frame clones appear in the TCRdb table, and some are missing; sequencing was by immunoSEQ multiplex PCR. The sample has approximately 350,000 clones, around 91% seen once. The sequencing sample was made of peripheral blood. These receptors all stem from a woman between 18 and 29 years old who had recovered from COVID-19.

CDR3 nucleotide sequence: TGCGCCAGCAGCCAAGAGTCCAGGGCGGATGGCTACACCTTC. Its protein is CASSQESRADGYTF. The chain links TRBV4-3 to TRBJ1-2; a weak D match, TRBD1 (5 bases). CDR1 is LGHNA and CDR2 is YSLEER in the germline V gene. CDR3 length: 14 amino acids. Between the trimmed V and J ends, which lost 0 bases and 6 bases, there was a span of 11 bases.

The rearrangement links TRBV11-2 to TRBJ1-1; possible D gene TRBD1, 6 bases. Per the germline V gene, CDR1 is SGHAT and CDR2 is FQNNGV. V lost 3 bases and J lost 5, with 10 bases in between. The CDR3 contains 13 residues. The chain's CDR3 is CASSFYQGTEAFF. The CDR3 DNA reads as TGTGCCAGCAGCTTTTATCAGGGGACTGAAGCTTTCTTT.

The V and J genes are TRBV6-5 and TRBJ1-1; D call uncertain. Germline CDR1 reads MNHEY; CDR2 reads SVGAGI. V gave up 2 bases and J gave up 5 bases, with 15 bases separating them. The CDR3 runs 15 residues. DNA for the CDR3: TGTGCCAGCAGTTACAGGTTATCGACAAAAACTGAAGCTTTCTTT. It translates to CASSYRLSTKTEAFF.

This chain connects TRBV5-4 to TRBJ2-3, with 7 bases matching TRBD2. This CDR3 is 19 amino acids long. The V gene end was trimmed by 3 bases and the J gene end by 6 bases; junction bases not matched to a gene: 22. Germline V gene sequence: CDR1 SGHNT, CDR2 YYREEE (reference sequence). The CDR3 spells CASSSEPLAGGTGEDTQYF. The CDR3 DNA is TGTGCCAGCAGCTCCGAACCCTTAGCGGGTGGCACCGGAGAGGATACGCAGTATTTT. Full variable domain (outside the CDR3, taken from reference TRBV5-4 and TRBJ2-3): ETGVTQSPTHLIKTRGQQVTLRCSSQSGHNTVSWYQQALGQGPQFIFQYYREEENGRGNFPPRFSGLQFPNYSSELNVNALELDDSALYLCASSSEPLAGGTGEDTQYFGPGTRLTVL.

The chain links TRBV6-5 to TRBJ1-5; D might be TRBD1 (5 bases). The length of the CDR3 is 14 residues. V dropped 7 bases and J dropped 2 bases, with 12 bases sitting between them. CDR1 and CDR2 (germline): MNHEY, SVGAGI. CDR3 nucleotide sequence: TGTGCCAGCAAAGTCAGGGTTGGCAATCAGCCCCAGCATTTT. This encodes CASKVRVGNQPQHF.

The J gene is TRBJ2-1, the V gene TRBV6-5; 8 bases are a match to TRBD1. The CDR3 loop spans 13 amino acids. Germline lookup yields CDR1 MNHEY and CDR2 SVGAGI. V dropped 6 bases and J dropped 2; count of bases not matched to a gene: 0. The CDR3 region has the DNA TGTGCCAGCAGACAGGGGGCCTACAATGAGCAGTTCTTC. Translated, it gives CASRQGAYNEQFF.

J is TRBJ1-2 and V is TRBV6-2 or TRBV6-3, with D uncertain. The V gene's germline CDR1 is MNHEY and CDR2 SVGEGT. The CDR3 loop spans 15 amino acids. Deletions cut 1 base from V and 7 bases from J, with 16 bases between. The CDR3 spells CASSYFDGVVSGYTF. The CDR3 nucleotides are TGTGCCAGCAGTTACTTCGACGGAGTGGTCAGTGGCTACACCTTC.

The rearrangement joins TRBV11-3 to TRBJ2-1; TRBD2 aligns across 7 bases. The CDR3 is made up of 16 amino acids. With 5 bases clipped from V and 5 bases from J, the junction kept 12 bases outside the gene matches. In germline, CDR1 is SGHNT, CDR2 YENEEA. The CDR3 DNA reads as TGTGCCAGCAGCCCCTTAGGCGGGAGACTGAACAATGAGCAGTTCTTC. Its translation is CASSPLGGRLNNEQFF.

This clone was counted only a few times. The chain links TRBV6-2 or TRBV6-3 to TRBJ1-4; D ambiguous. The CDR3 is 15 residues long. Germline lookup yields CDR1 MNHEY and CDR2 SVGEGT. Trimming took off 6 bases at V and 0 bases at J, with 11 bases between the two ends. The CDR3 nucleotides are TGTGCCAGCAGCCTGCAGGATGCAACTAATGAAAAACTGTTTTTT. The encoded protein is CASSLQDATNEKLFF.

Written as DNA, the CDR3 is TGTGCCAGCAGTTCAATCAGCGGGAGGGGTAGTTACAATGAGCAGTTCTTC. Translated, it gives CASSSISGRGSYNEQFF. The J gene is TRBJ2-1, the V gene TRBV11-2, with 10 positions matching TRBD2. The CDR3 covers 17 residues. Germline V gives CDR1 SGHAT, CDR2 FQNNGV. The V gene end was trimmed by 6 bases and the J gene end by 4 bases; junction bases not matched to a gene: 12.

The CDR3 loop is CAWSWKGDSPLHF. The CDR3 nucleotides are TGTGCCTGGAGTTGGAAGGGGGATTCACCCCTCCACTTT. This chain uses TRBV30 with TRBJ1-6; D may be TRBD1 (6 bases). The CDR3 loop spans 13 amino acids. The V and J ends lost 2 bases and 8 bases respectively, with 10 bases between them. Germline loops: CDR1 GTSNPN, CDR2 SVGIG (reference sequence).

This clone was counted once. V gene TRBV9 combines with J gene TRBJ2-7; 10 bases are shared with TRBD2. The CDR3 totals 19 residues. Unmatched junction bases numbered 18, after V lost 4 bases and J lost 2 bases. The germline V gene encodes CDR1 SGDLS and CDR2 YYNGEE. CDR3 coding DNA: TGTGCCAGCAGCCCCCAAGGACTAGCGGACTCTTCGCCTGCCTACGAGCAGTACGTC. This sequence encodes CASSPQGLADSSPAYEQYV.